This T cell receptor beta chain was captured in a study of STAT5B mutations in CD4+ large granular lymphocyte leukemia. Germline CDR1 is MNHNS and CDR2 is SASEGT. The CDR3 consists of 10 residues. For this clone: What it binds is not known.

Study-level points and caveats: Main leukemic clonotypes were patient-specific, but more than 20% appeared at low frequency elsewhere.

The protocol was immunoSEQ multiplex PCR, while the TCRdb copy is restricted to in-frame clones and leaves out a portion. This repertoire shows 30,000 or so clones, 76% found once; its top ten account for under 2.5%. The chain links TRBV6-1 to TRBJ1-1, with a weak D call TRBD1 (6 bases). The sample was CD4+ T cells from blood buffy coats. This TCR was recovered from a human donor in good health. In DNA form, the CDR3 reads TGTGGGGTGCGGGGGCCTGAAGCTTTCTTT. Translation gives CGVRGPEAFF.